The rows below give T cell receptor beta chains drawn from one sample of a study of T-cell reconstitution after alpha-beta-depleted transplantation in children. MiXCR, run by TCRdb on the PCR reads, gives a single entry per CDR3 protein. The data show hundreds of thousands of distinct CDR3 sequences, around 13% seen once. The sequences come from PBMCs, collected before TCRalphabeta/CD19-depleted stem cell transplant. The receptors originated from a girl under 10 years old with congenital amegakaryocytic thrombocytopenia, due to receive a stem cell transplant. The CDR3 runs from the conserved cysteine through the conserved F or W. Fields, in order: J gene, V gene, CDR3 protein.

j_call: TRBJ1-2
v_call: TRBV5-1
cdr3_aa: CASSLDGQASDGYTF

j_call: TRBJ2-2
v_call: TRBV20-1
cdr3_aa: CSARDVRQGFNTGELFF

j_call: TRBJ2-1
v_call: TRBV5-4
cdr3_aa: CASSPRTSGLYNEQFF

j_call: TRBJ2-1
v_call: TRBV9
cdr3_aa: CASSVSSRVDEQFF

j_call: TRBJ2-5
v_call: TRBV6-2/TRBV6-3
cdr3_aa: CASTPRGTRFPQETQYF

j_call: TRBJ2-1
v_call: TRBV9
cdr3_aa: CASSARGRDYNEQFF

j_call: TRBJ2-6
v_call: TRBV15
cdr3_aa: CATSRDQTGSGANVLTF

j_call: TRBJ2-5
v_call: TRBV28
cdr3_aa: CASSRRGGRSETQYF

j_call: TRBJ1-2
v_call: TRBV5-5
cdr3_aa: CASSSGGTGVVNYGYTF

j_call: TRBJ2-2
v_call: TRBV7-2
cdr3_aa: CASSPYVPEELFF

j_call: TRBJ2-7
v_call: TRBV24-1
cdr3_aa: CATKGLAGNYEQYF

j_call: TRBJ2-7
v_call: TRBV12-3/TRBV12-4
cdr3_aa: CASSLDSGHSYEQYF

j_call: TRBJ2-2
v_call: TRBV12-3/TRBV12-4
cdr3_aa: CASYALGPGLADNTGELFF

j_call: TRBJ1-5
v_call: TRBV7-2
cdr3_aa: CASSLASGANQPQHF

j_call: TRBJ2-1
v_call: TRBV7-9
cdr3_aa: CASGPAYNEQFF

j_call: TRBJ2-7
v_call: TRBV28
cdr3_aa: CASSDRGPTYEQYF

j_call: TRBJ2-7
v_call: TRBV20-1
cdr3_aa: CGVRQGSSYEQYF

j_call: TRBJ2-1
v_call: TRBV28
cdr3_aa: CATSGTSGGSEQFF

j_call: TRBJ2-2
v_call: TRBV5-1
cdr3_aa: CASSLPLADDTGELFF

j_call: TRBJ2-7
v_call: TRBV27
cdr3_aa: CASSPPLGEQYF

j_call: TRBJ2-1
v_call: TRBV19
cdr3_aa: CASSIMSSGSYEQFF

j_call: TRBJ2-7
v_call: TRBV10-1
cdr3_aa: CASSGDRYEQYF

j_call: TRBJ2-7
v_call: TRBV7-9
cdr3_aa: CASSPSGEAYEQYF